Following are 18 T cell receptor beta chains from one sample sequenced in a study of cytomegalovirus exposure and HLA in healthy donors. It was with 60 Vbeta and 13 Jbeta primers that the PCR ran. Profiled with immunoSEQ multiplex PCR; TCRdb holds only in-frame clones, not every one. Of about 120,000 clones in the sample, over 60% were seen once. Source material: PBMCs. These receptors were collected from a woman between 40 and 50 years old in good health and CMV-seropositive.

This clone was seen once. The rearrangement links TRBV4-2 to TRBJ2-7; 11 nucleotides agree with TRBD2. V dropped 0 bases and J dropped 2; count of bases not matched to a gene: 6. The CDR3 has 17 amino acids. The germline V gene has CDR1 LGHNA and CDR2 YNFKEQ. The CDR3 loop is CASSQEPGLADTYEQYF. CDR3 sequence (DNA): TGTGCCAGCAGCCAAGAGCCGGGACTAGCGGACACCTACGAGCAGTACTTC.

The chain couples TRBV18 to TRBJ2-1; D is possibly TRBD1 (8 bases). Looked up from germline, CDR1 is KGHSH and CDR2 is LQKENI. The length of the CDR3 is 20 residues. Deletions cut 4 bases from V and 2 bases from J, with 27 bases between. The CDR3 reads CASSLPRTGWGGGTYNEQFF. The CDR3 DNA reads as TGTGCCAGCTCACTTCCCAGGACAGGGTGGGGGGGCGGAACCTACAATGAGCAGTTCTTC.

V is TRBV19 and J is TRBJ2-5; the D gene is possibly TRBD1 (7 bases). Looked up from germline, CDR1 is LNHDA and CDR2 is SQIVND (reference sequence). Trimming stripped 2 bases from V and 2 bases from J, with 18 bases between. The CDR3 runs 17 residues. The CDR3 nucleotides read TGTGCCAGTAGTATAAAGAAGGGGGCGCGGGATCAAGAGACCCAGTACTTC. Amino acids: CASSIKKGARDQETQYF.

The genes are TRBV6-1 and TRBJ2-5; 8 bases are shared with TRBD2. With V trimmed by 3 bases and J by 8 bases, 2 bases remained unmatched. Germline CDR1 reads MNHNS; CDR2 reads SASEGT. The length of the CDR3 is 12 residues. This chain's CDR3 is CASSEGLDTQYF. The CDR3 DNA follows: TGTGCCAGCAGTGAGGGACTAGATACCCAGTACTTC.

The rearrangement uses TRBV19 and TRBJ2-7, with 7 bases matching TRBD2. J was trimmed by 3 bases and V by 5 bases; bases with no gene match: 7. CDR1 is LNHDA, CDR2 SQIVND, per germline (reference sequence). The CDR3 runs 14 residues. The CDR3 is CASSEAGTIYEQYF. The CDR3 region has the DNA TGTGCCAGTAGTGAGGCCGGGACTATCTACGAGCAGTACTTC.

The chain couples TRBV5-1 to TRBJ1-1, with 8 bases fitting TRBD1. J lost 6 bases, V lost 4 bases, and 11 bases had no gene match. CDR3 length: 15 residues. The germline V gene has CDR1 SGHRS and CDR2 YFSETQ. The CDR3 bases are TGCGCCAGCAGCCCCAGACAGGGGCAGGTGTCTGAAGCTTTCTTT. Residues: CASSPRQGQVSEAFF.

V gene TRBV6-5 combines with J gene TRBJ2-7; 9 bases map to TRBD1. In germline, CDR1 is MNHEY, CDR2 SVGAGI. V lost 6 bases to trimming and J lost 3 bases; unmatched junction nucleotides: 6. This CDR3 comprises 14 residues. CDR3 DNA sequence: TGTGCCAGCAGGACCGGGACAGGGATCTACGAGCAGTACTTC. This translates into CASRTGTGIYEQYF.

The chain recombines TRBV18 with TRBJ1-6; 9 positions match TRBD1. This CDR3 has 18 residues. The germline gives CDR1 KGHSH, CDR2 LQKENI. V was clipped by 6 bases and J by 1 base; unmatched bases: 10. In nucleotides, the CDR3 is TGTGCCAGCTCGCCAACAGGGGGCGTTTTGTCCTATAATTCACCCCTCCACTTT. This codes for CASSPTGGVLSYNSPLHF.

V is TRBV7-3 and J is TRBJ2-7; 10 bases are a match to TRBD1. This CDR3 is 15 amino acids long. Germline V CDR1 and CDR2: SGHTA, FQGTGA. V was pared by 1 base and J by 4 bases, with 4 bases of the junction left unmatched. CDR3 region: CASSLNGGQGYEQYF. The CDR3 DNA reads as TGTGCCAGCAGCTTAAACGGGGGACAGGGGTACGAGCAGTACTTC.

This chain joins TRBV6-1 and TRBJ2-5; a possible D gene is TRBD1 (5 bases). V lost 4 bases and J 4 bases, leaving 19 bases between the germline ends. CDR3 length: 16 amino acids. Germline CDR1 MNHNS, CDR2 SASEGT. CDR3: CASSAFSAGRRETQYF. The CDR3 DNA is TGTGCCAGCAGTGCTTTTAGTGCAGGGCGGCGAGAGACCCAGTACTTC.

The CDR3 DNA is TGTGCCAGCTCACCGAAGGGGGATAATGGCTACACCTTC. This sequence encodes CASSPKGDNGYTF. This chain uses TRBV18 with TRBJ1-2; possibly TRBD1 for D (6 bases). Germline V gene data show CDR1 as KGHSH and CDR2 as LQKENI. V lost 3 bases and J lost 6, with 11 bases in between. The CDR3 is 13 amino acids.

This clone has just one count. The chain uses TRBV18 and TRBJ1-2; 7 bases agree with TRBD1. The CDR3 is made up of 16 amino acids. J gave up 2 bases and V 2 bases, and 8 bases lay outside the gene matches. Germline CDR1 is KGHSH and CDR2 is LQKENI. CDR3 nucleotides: TGTGCCAGCTCACCAGGGAATCCCAGGGGGAACTATGGCTACACCTTC. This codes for CASSPGNPRGNYGYTF.

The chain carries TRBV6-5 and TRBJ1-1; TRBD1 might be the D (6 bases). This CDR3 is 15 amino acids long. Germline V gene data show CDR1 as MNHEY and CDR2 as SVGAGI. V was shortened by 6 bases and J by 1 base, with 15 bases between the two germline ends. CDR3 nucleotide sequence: TGTGCCAGCAGGCCAATTCAGGGGACGAACACTGAAGCTTTCTTT. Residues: CASRPIQGTNTEAFF.

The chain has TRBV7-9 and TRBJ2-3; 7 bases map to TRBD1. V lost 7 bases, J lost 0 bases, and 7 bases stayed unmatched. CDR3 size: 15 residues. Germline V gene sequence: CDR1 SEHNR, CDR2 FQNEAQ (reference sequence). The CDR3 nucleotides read TGTGCCAGCAATTGGGACAGCCCAAGCACAGATACGCAGTATTTT. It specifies CASNWDSPSTDTQYF.

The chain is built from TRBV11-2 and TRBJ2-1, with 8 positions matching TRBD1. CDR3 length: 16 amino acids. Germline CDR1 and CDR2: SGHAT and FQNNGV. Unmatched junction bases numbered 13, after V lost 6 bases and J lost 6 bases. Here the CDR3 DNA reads TGTGCCAGCAGACCCACCGGGACAGGTCTTTCCAATGAGCAGTTCTTC. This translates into CASRPTGTGLSNEQFF. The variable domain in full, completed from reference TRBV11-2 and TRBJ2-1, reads EAGVAQSPRYKIIEKRQSVAFWCNPISGHATLYWYQQILGQGPKLLIQFQNNGVVDDSQLPKDRFSAERLKGVDSTLKIQPAKLEDSAVYLCASRPTGTGLSNEQFFGPGTRLTVL.

The CDR3 sequence: CASSLGLAGTYEQYF. In DNA, the CDR3 is TGTGCCAGCAGCTTGGGTCTAGCGGGTACCTACGAGCAGTACTTC. The gene calls are TRBV5-6 and TRBJ2-5; TRBD2 aligns across 8 bases. The J call may be wrong; the DNA end is better matched by TRBJ2-7. This CDR3 spans 15 amino acids. From germline, CDR1 is SGHDT and CDR2 YYEEEE.

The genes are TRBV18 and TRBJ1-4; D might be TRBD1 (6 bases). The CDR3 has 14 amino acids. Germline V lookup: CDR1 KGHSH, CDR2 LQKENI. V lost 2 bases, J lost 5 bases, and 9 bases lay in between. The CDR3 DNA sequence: TGTGCCAGCTCACCATTTGGACAGAATGAAAAACTGTTTTTT. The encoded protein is CASSPFGQNEKLFF.

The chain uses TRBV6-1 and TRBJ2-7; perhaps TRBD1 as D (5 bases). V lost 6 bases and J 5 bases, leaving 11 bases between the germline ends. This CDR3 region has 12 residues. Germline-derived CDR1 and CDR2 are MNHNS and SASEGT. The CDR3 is CASRDPRDEQYF. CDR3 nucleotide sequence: TGTGCCAGCAGAGACCCCAGGGACGAGCAGTACTTC.